This T cell receptor (beta chain) derives from a study of response to subunit inactivated influenza vaccine. Study observations and caveats: T cells newly recruited by each seasonal influenza vaccination are few, the authors suggested.

Worth noting for this clonotype: Its specificity is unknown.

MiXCR, applied by TCRdb to the RT-PCR reads, yields one record per CDR3 protein. Here the sample spans roughly 460,000 distinct CDR3 sequences, 9.5% to 13% being singletons. The junction had 3 bases not matched to a gene; V was cut back by 3 bases and J by 6 bases. Germline V CDR1 and CDR2: SNHLY, FYNNEI. The length of the CDR3 is 14 residues. The material sequenced was PBMCs from blood, taken roughly 45 days after vaccination. The source of this sequence is a man in his forties or fifties who received an inactivated influenza vaccine. The V call is TRBV2, the J call TRBJ2-2; 8 bases agree with TRBD1. The CDR3 loop reads CASSDPRGPGELFF. The CDR3 region has the DNA TGTGCCAGCAGTGACCCCAGGGGGCCCGGGGAGCTGTTTTTT.